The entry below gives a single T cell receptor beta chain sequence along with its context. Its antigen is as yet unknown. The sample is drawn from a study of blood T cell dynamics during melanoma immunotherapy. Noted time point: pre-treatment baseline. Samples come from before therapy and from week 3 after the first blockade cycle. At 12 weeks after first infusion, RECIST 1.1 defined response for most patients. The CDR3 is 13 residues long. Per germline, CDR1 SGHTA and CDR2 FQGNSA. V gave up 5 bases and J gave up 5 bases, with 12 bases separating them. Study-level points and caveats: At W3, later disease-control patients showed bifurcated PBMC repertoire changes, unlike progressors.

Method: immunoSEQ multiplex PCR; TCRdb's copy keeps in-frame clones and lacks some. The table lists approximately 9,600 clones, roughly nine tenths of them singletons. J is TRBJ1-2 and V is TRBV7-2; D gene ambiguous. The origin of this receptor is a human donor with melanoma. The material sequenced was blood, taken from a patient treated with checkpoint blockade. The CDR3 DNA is TGTGCCAGCAGCCCCCCGTACAGATATGGCTACACCTTC. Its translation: CASSPPYRYGYTF.